The clone carrying this T cell receptor beta chain came up a few times. Its antigen is unidentified. Noted time point: persistent/refractory GD, antithyroid drugs over 5 years with positive TRAb. PBMCs were the source of the RNA used for TCR sequencing. American Thyroid Association guidelines defined Graves' disease diagnosis. This record comes from a study of regulatory T cells in long-lasting Graves disease. Study at large: Patients met the persistent Graves' disease definition after over 5 years of antithyroid drugs with positive TSH receptor antibodies.

Study-level points and caveats: Repertoires from persistent disease leaned toward TRBV28, TRBJ1-2 and TRBJ2-5. Small numbers of samples may have cut accuracy.

Both iRepertoire HTBI primers and Arm-PCR of CDR3 regions were used to build the TCR beta libraries. TCRdb itself ran the multiplex PCR reads through MiXCR, one entry per CDR3 protein. The table includes more than 650,000 distinct CDR3 sequences, roughly 30% detected once. Germline CDR1 and CDR2: MNHEY and SMNVEV (reference sequence). Trimming pared 2 bases from V and 6 bases from J, leaving 16 bases between. The CDR3 runs 15 residues. The TCR originated in a female donor with Graves disease. The source material was peripheral blood mononuclear cells (PBMCs), sampled when the disease was refractory, from a patient treated with antithyroid drugs. The chain couples TRBV27 to TRBJ1-2; a possible D gene is TRBD1 (6 bases). The CDR3 nucleotides are TGTGCCAGCAGTTTAATAAGGGGGATGAGTGATGGCTACACCTTC. The encoded protein is CASSLIRGMSDGYTF.